These 24 T cell receptor beta chains share one sample of origin, sequenced in a study of kidney transplant recipient with SARS-CoV-2 infection. From the reads, TCRdb called clonotypes with MiXCR, one entry per CDR3 protein. The sample includes fewer than 250,000 distinct CDR3 sequences, under 35% seen only once; the top ten take under 9.5%. Material: a blood sample, obtained at baseline and on day 111 from a kidney transplant recipient. The receptors shown here come from a young adult male patient who had COVID-19 and was a kidney transplant recipient. The T cells may partly be graft donor cells.

This clonotype was recorded at least ten times. The CDR3 is CAISDPLVFEQYF. The CDR3 DNA reads TGTGCCATCAGTGACCCGCTAGTGTTCGAGCAGTACTTC. This chain links TRBV10-3 with TRBJ2-7; D is uncertain. The CDR3 runs to 13 residues. Trimming took 3 bases from V and 6 from J, leaving 12 bases between them. Germline V gene sequence: CDR1 ENHRY, CDR2 SYGVKD.

The chain links TRBV7-3 to TRBJ1-2; perhaps TRBD1 as D (6 bases). The V and J ends lost 5 bases and 8 bases respectively, with 15 bases between them. CDR1 SGHTA and CDR2 FQGTGA come from the germline V gene. The CDR3 is made up of 13 amino acids. This chain's CDR3 is CASSPSGGEGYTF. The CDR3, as DNA: TGTGCCAGCAGCCCCTCGGGGGGCGAAGGCTACACCTTC.

This clonotype has at least ten counts. The chain combines TRBV5-4 with TRBJ1-2; D is uncertain. V was shortened by 6 bases and J by 4 bases, with 22 bases between the two germline ends. The CDR3 loop spans 16 amino acids. Per germline, CDR1 SGHNT and CDR2 YYREEE (reference sequence). The CDR3 loop reads CASIGGVPGKTYGYTF. CDR3 nucleotide sequence: TGTGCCAGCATTGGTGGCGTACCAGGAAAGACCTATGGCTACACCTTC.

This clonotype was observed at least ten times. The V call is TRBV20-1, the J call TRBJ2-7; possibly TRBD2 for D (6 bases). CDR3 length equals 14 residues. Germline CDR1 reads DFQATT; CDR2 reads SNEGSKA (reference sequence). V lost 2 bases and J 2 bases, leaving 13 bases between the germline ends. CDR3 region: CSARQAGRTYEQYF. The CDR3 DNA follows: TGCAGTGCTAGACAGGCGGGACGTACCTACGAGCAGTACTTC.

This clonotype was detected many times. This chain connects TRBV3-1 to TRBJ2-5, with unresolved D. CDR3 length: 17 residues. V gave up 3 bases and J gave up 5 bases, with 22 bases separating them. Germline CDR1 reads LGHDT; CDR2 reads YNNKEL (reference sequence). The CDR3 coding sequence is TGTGCCAGCAGCCATCATAATCCCATTTCTTTCTCTGAGACCCAGTACTTC. Translating gives CASSHHNPISFSETQYF.

Concerning this clonotype: A much larger clone lies a single base off, so this may be a read error. The chain links TRBV18 to TRBJ2-7; 7 bases map to TRBD1. The last part of the DNA fits TRBJ1-2 better; the J call may be wrong. Germline-derived CDR1 and CDR2 are KGHSH and LQKENI. This CDR3 has 21 amino acids. DNA of the CDR3: TGTGCCAGCTCACCGTCCCCTCCTCCGGGACAGACAGGATCTACTAACTATGGCTACACCTTC. Translating it yields CASSPSPPPGQTGSTNYGYTF.

Comment on this clonotype: At one end, the junction sequence differs from germline, possibly due to a read error. The V and J genes are TRBV7-6 and TRBJ1-2; D unresolved. The germline CDR1 and CDR2 sequences are SGHVS and FNYEAQ. This CDR3 contains 17 residues. DNA for the CDR3: TGTGCCAACAGCGTCGCTACATACCATGGAAAGACCTATGGCTACACCTTC. Translating it yields CANSVATYHGKTYGYTF.

Turning to this clonotype: A much larger clonotype is one base distant, so this may be a read error. This sequence joins TRBV11-3 and TRBJ1-2, with D unresolved. CDR1 and CDR2 from the germline V gene are SGHNT and YENEEA. The length of the CDR3 is 17 residues. CDR3: CAGSRPHDLGKTYGYTF. The CDR3 DNA reads as TGTGCCGGCAGCCGTCCACACGATCTCGGAAAGACCTATGGCTACACCTTC.

In this sample, this clonotype turned up many times. This sequence joins TRBV20-1 and TRBJ1-2, with D hard to call. V lost 4 bases and J 4 bases, leaving 22 bases between the germline ends. CDR1 and CDR2 from the germline V gene are DFQATT and SNEGSKA (reference sequence). The CDR3 is 16 residues long. CDR3 sequence (DNA): TGCAGTGCTATTACCAGGCTGTTTCGAAAGACCTATGGCTACACCTTC. Translated, it gives CSAITRLFRKTYGYTF.

The chain has TRBV12-3 or TRBV12-4 and TRBJ2-3; D uncertain. The CDR3 sequence is 16 residues long. Deletions cut 2 bases from V and 1 base from J, with 13 bases between. CDR3 amino acids: CASSLRSPRRTDTQYF. The CDR3 DNA reads TGTGCCAGCAGTTTACGCTCCCCAAGGCGCACAGATACGCAGTATTTT.

Comment on this clonotype: A clone one base away is much larger, so this may be a read error. This rearrangement joins TRBV9 to TRBJ1-2; D is unclear. Germline V gene data show CDR1 as SGDLS and CDR2 as YYNGEE. CDR3 length: 16 residues. The V gene lost 7 bases and the J gene lost 4 bases, with 23 bases spanning the gap. CDR3 bases: TGTGCCAGCGGTTATGGGTACCCAAGAAAGACCTATGGCTACACCTTC. Protein sequence: CASGYGYPRKTYGYTF. The full variable domain, completed using reference TRBV9 and TRBJ1-2, is DSGVTQTPKHLITATGQRVTLRCSPRSGDLSVYWYQQSLDQGLQFLIQYYNGEERAKGNILERFSAQQFPDLHSELNLSSLELGDSALYFCASGYGYPRKTYGYTFGSGTRLTVV.

This clonotype was counted many times. J is TRBJ1-5 and V is TRBV19; TRBD1 aligns across 10 bases. Germline CDR1 reads LNHDA; CDR2 reads SQIVND (reference sequence). The CDR3 loop spans 15 amino acids. V trimming: 6 bases; J trimming: 4 bases; junction bases outside the gene matches: 6. This chain's CDR3 is CASSTAGQGNQPQHF. In nucleotides, the CDR3 is TGTGCCAGTAGCACAGCGGGACAGGGGAATCAGCCCCAGCATTTT.

This clonotype was recorded many times. The rearrangement joins TRBV7-9 to TRBJ1-2; D unresolved. Looked up from germline, CDR1 is SEHNR and CDR2 is FQNEAQ (reference sequence). This CDR3 comprises 17 residues. V lost 5 bases to trimming and J lost 4 bases, with 23 bases between them. CDR3 amino acids: CASSVHLYHGKTYGYTF. The DNA for the CDR3 is TGTGCCAGCAGCGTGCATCTATACCATGGAAAGACCTATGGCTACACCTTC. Based on the CDR3 plus reference TRBV7-9 and TRBJ1-2, the full variable domain is DTGVSQNPRHKITKRGQNVTFRCDPISEHNRLYWYRQTLGQGPEFLTYFQNEAQLEKSRLLSDRFSAERPKGSFSTLEIQRTEQGDSAMYLCASSVHLYHGKTYGYTFGSGTRLTVV.

This clonotype was detected once. This clone may be a read error of a much larger clone one base away. J is TRBJ1-2 and V is TRBV28; no clear D gene. The CDR3 runs 16 residues. Germline CDR1 reads MDHEN; CDR2 reads SYDVKM. The CDR3 sequence: CGSNGPDSRKTYGYTF. The CDR3 coding sequence is TGTGGCAGTAACGGCCCTGATAGCCGAAAGACCTATGGCTACACCTTC.

Many counts were recorded for this clonotype. The chain uses TRBV5-6 and TRBJ1-2; D not certain. V lost 2 bases and J lost 5, with 7 bases in between. The CDR3 length is 12 residues. Per the germline V gene, CDR1 is SGHDT and CDR2 is YYEEEE. CDR3 DNA: TGTGCCAGCAGCTTTAAGAGATATGGCTACACCTTC. Amino acids: CASSFKRYGYTF.

This clonotype was found many times. The chain is built from TRBV11-3 and TRBJ2-1, with a tentative D call TRBD1 (6 bases). The V end lost 3 bases, the J end lost 6 bases, and 18 bases lay between the germline ends. There are 16 residues in the CDR3. CDR1 and CDR2 from the germline V gene are SGHNT and YENEEA. The CDR3 DNA is TGTGCCAGCAGCTTTACAGGGCTAGGCGGTAGCAATGAGCAGTTCTTC. It is translated as CASSFTGLGGSNEQFF.

On this clonotype itself: This may be a read error, as it is one base from a much larger clone. V usage is TRBV7-9 and J usage is TRBJ2-7; 7 bases line up with TRBD2. Germline V CDR1 and CDR2: SEHNR, FQNEAQ (reference sequence). The CDR3 consists of 14 residues. The chain's CDR3 is CAGSLAGPGYEQYF. In DNA form, the CDR3 reads TGTGCCGGCAGCTTAGCGGGCCCCGGCTACGAGCAGTACTTC.

This clonotype was counted many times. The chain recombines TRBV3-1 with TRBJ1-1, with D hard to call. The CDR3 runs to 17 residues. Trimming left V 4 bases short and J 4 bases short, with 22 bases between. Germline values: CDR1 LGHDT, CDR2 YNNKEL (reference sequence). The CDR3 here is CASSRIDPISIRTEAFF. DNA for the CDR3: TGTGCCAGCAGCCGTATTGATCCCATTTCAATTCGCACTGAAGCTTTCTTT.

Concerning this clonotype: This may come from a read error, since a much larger clone is one base off. The chain combines TRBV5-6 with TRBJ1-2; D unclear. Deletions cut 0 bases from V and 8 bases from J, with 8 bases between. The germline CDR1 and CDR2 sequences are SGHDT and YYEEEE. The CDR3 has 12 residues. CDR3 in amino acids: CASSLVEVGYTF. CDR3 in DNA: TGTGCCAGCAGCTTGGTAGAGGTAGGCTACACCTTC.

This clonotype was observed a handful of times. The rearrangement joins TRBV18 to TRBJ2-2, with D perhaps TRBD1 or TRBD2 (5 bases each). Germline CDR1 reads KGHSH; CDR2 reads LQKENI. The CDR3 has 17 residues. V was cut by 3 bases and J by 0 bases, with 14 bases left in between. The CDR3 DNA reads as TGTGCCAGCTCACCGTTTTTGCAGGGACCGAACACCGGGGAGCTGTTTTTT. Translating it yields CASSPFLQGPNTGELFF.

This clonotype was detected ten times or more. The J gene is TRBJ1-2, the V gene TRBV7-1; no definite D call. TRBV7-1 is an open reading frame whose function is uncertain. The CDR3 has 17 amino acids. With 5 bases removed from V and 4 bases from J, the gap between germline ends came to 23 bases. CDR3 in amino acids: CASSRQYHEGKTYGYTF. The DNA for the CDR3 is TGTGCCAGCAGCAGGCAATATCACGAGGGAAAGACCTATGGCTACACCTTC.

A note on this clonotype: A much bigger clone sits one base away, suggesting this may be a read error. The chain uses TRBV24-1 and TRBJ2-2; tentative D call: TRBD1 (6 bases). The germline gives CDR1 KGHDR, CDR2 SFDVKD. The CDR3 is made up of 16 amino acids. The CDR3 region has the DNA TGTGCCACCAGTGATGCCTCCAGGGGAAGCACCGGGGAGCTGCTTTTT. Its protein product is CATSDASRGSTGELLF.

This clonotype was seen ten or more times. The CDR3 nucleotides are TGTGCCAGCAGTGAAGGGTTTAATCAGCCCCAGCATTTT. This gives the protein CASSEGFNQPQHF. The chain links TRBV2 to TRBJ1-5; D ambiguous. Trimming took 1 base from V and 4 from J, leaving 5 bases between them. The CDR3 totals 13 residues. Germline V gives CDR1 SNHLY, CDR2 FYNNEI.

Regarding this clonotype: This may arise from a read error, as a much more abundant clone is one base away. V usage is TRBV3-1 and J usage is TRBJ2-7, with no clear D. The DNA end lines up better with TRBJ2-5; the J call may be wrong. The CDR3 length is 17 residues. Germline CDR1 is LGHDT and CDR2 is YNNKEL (reference sequence). CDR3 loop: CDSSERPPISFSETQYF. The CDR3 DNA follows: TGTGACAGCAGCGAGAGGCCTCCCATTTCTTTCTCTGAGACCCAGTACTTC.